The 27 T cell receptor beta chains presented below share a single source sample, sequenced in a study of regulatory T cells in long-lasting Graves disease. Regarding time point: newly diagnosed GD, antithyroid drugs for less than 3 months. Scientists built the TCR library using RNA that was extracted from PBMCs. Assembly of TCR beta libraries relied on iRepertoire HTBI primers together with Arm-PCR of CDR3 regions. TCRdb passed the multiplex PCR reads through MiXCR, listing each CDR3 protein once. Counted here are 300,000 to 400,000 distinct CDR3 sequences, roughly 18% occurring once; the ten biggest clones make up about 40%. Material: peripheral blood mononuclear cells (PBMCs), obtained at new diagnosis, from a patient treated with antithyroid drugs. The receptors shown here come from a female donor with Graves disease.

This clonotype was observed a few times. V gene TRBV2 combines with J gene TRBJ2-3; 8 bases are a match to TRBD1. The last part of the DNA fits TRBJ2-7 better; the J call may be wrong. The CDR3 consists of 13 residues. The germline gives CDR1 SNHLY, CDR2 FYNNEI. CDR3 residues: CASSRTGNREQYF. The DNA of the CDR3 is TGTGCCAGCAGCCGGACAGGGAATCGAGAGCAGTACTTC.

In its sample, this clonotype was seen a few times. This sequence joins TRBV6-1 and TRBJ2-5; a possible D gene is TRBD2 (5 bases). The CDR3 consists of 16 residues. Trimming took off 0 bases at V and 5 bases at J, with 16 bases between the two ends. Germline CDR1 and CDR2: MNHNS and SASEGT. Here the CDR3 DNA reads TGTGCCAGCAGTGAAGCCCTGGGAGCAAGTTTGGAGACCCAGTACTTC. Translation: CASSEALGASLETQYF.

A note on this clonotype: The junction departs from germline at one end; a sequencing error may be responsible. V is TRBV6-5 and J is TRBJ2-1, with 7 bases fitting TRBD2. Germline V gives CDR1 MNHEY, CDR2 SVGAGI. This CDR3 contains 15 residues. The CDR3 spells CVSSYRGDGDNEQFF. DNA for the CDR3: TGTGTCAGCAGTTACCGGGGGGATGGGGACAATGAGCAGTTCTTC.

Many counts were recorded for this clonotype. The CDR3 is CASRPPLTSGGDYYEQYF. CDR3 sequence (DNA): TGTGCCAGCAGACCCCCCCTGACTAGCGGGGGAGACTACTACGAGCAGTACTTC. This sequence joins TRBV27 and TRBJ2-7; 12 nucleotides match TRBD2. The CDR3 totals 18 residues. Germline loops: CDR1 MNHEY, CDR2 SMNVEV (reference sequence). With V trimmed by 6 bases and J by 3 bases, 15 bases remained unmatched.

The genes are TRBV12-3 or TRBV12-4 and TRBJ2-1, with 9 bases identical to TRBD2. V shed 7 bases, J shed 5 bases, and the junction held 9 bases outside the gene matches. The CDR3 sequence is 15 residues long. CDR3 region: CASTISGREDNEQFF. In DNA, the CDR3 is TGTGCCAGCACCATTAGCGGGAGAGAGGACAATGAGCAGTTCTTC.

This clonotype was counted between two and nine times. The V gene is TRBV15, the J gene TRBJ2-5; the D call may be TRBD1 or TRBD2 (6 bases each). With 5 bases removed from V and 9 bases from J, the gap between germline ends came to 25 bases. This CDR3 is 16 amino acids long. The germline V gene encodes CDR1 LNHNV and CDR2 YYDKDF (reference sequence). CDR3 bases: TGTGCCACCAGCCCCTTTAGGGGGGCCACGGCTGGGGCCCAGTACTTC. It yields the protein CATSPFRGATAGAQYF.

The chain employs TRBV28 and TRBJ2-7; D perhaps matches TRBD1 (5 bases). Germline values: CDR1 MDHEN, CDR2 SYDVKM. V was pared by 2 bases and J by 2 bases, with 19 bases between. The CDR3 is made up of 17 amino acids. The CDR3 bases are TGTGCCAGCAGTTTACTCTGGCAGGGTATACGGGCCTACGAGCAGTACTTC. Translating it yields CASSLLWQGIRAYEQYF.

The V and J genes are TRBV29-1 and TRBJ1-2, with D possibly matching TRBD1 (6 bases). Germline assignment: CDR1 SQVTM and CDR2 ANQGSEA. The CDR3 is 12 amino acids. V lost 6 bases and J 4 bases, leaving 12 bases between the germline ends. The CDR3, as DNA: TGCAGCGTCTGGGACACCCGCTATGGCTACACCTTC. Translation gives CSVWDTRYGYTF.

Ten or more counts support this clonotype. The CDR3 region has the DNA TGCAGTGCTCAGGAGACGGGAGGCGGATTCGAGCAGTACTTC. As protein: CSAQETGGGFEQYF. The chain recombines TRBV20-1 with TRBJ2-7, with 7 bases fitting TRBD2. The V gene end was trimmed by 5 bases and the J gene end by 6 bases; junction bases not matched to a gene: 13. CDR3 length: 14 residues. Germline V gene sequence: CDR1 DFQATT, CDR2 SNEGSKA (reference sequence).

This sequence joins TRBV10-2 and TRBJ2-5, with 7 bases fitting TRBD1. Germline loops: CDR1 WSHSY, CDR2 SAAADI. After removal of 6 bases from V and 5 bases from J, the junction contained 9 bases not matched to a gene. CDR3 length equals 14 residues. The CDR3 spells CASSQTGSGETQYF. The CDR3 DNA sequence: TGCGCCAGCAGCCAGACAGGGTCAGGGGAGACCCAGTACTTC.

Ten or more counts support this clonotype. The genes are TRBV27 and TRBJ1-2; TRBD1 aligns across 10 bases. The CDR3 sequence is 14 residues long. Germline CDR1 is MNHEY and CDR2 is SMNVEV (reference sequence). J gave up 3 bases and V 6 bases, and 4 bases lay outside the gene matches. The CDR3, as DNA: TGTGCCAGCAGCCGACAGGGGGCCTACTATGGCTACACCTTC. Translated: CASSRQGAYYGYTF.

This clonotype was recorded at least ten times. J is TRBJ1-1 and V is TRBV6-1, with D unresolved. The CDR3 extends over 15 amino acids. V shed 0 bases and J shed 8 bases, with 16 bases lying between them. The germline gives CDR1 MNHNS, CDR2 SASEGT. This CDR3 is CASSEARAASQEAFF. The DNA for the CDR3 is TGTGCCAGCAGTGAAGCCCGGGCGGCCAGCCAAGAAGCTTTCTTT.

In this sample, this clonotype turned up many times. The chain recombines TRBV29-1 with TRBJ2-7; 8 bases fit TRBD2. The CDR3 extends over 14 amino acids. Germline assignment: CDR1 SQVTM and CDR2 ANQGSEA. Germline trimming cut 4 bases from V and 7 bases from J; bases unmatched to any gene: 12. The CDR3, as DNA: TGCAGCGTTGGGGGAGCGGGAGTGAATCGGGAGCAGTACTTC. It yields the protein CSVGGAGVNREQYF.

The chain recombines TRBV11-2 with TRBJ1-2; 10 bases match TRBD1. Germline loops: CDR1 SGHAT, CDR2 FQNNGV. The CDR3 is 14 residues long. V lost 5 bases, J lost 6 bases, and 6 bases stayed unmatched. The CDR3 protein is CASSPTGTGDGYTF. DNA for the CDR3: TGTGCCAGCAGCCCGACCGGGACAGGGGATGGCTACACCTTC.

In nucleotides, the CDR3 is TGTGCCAGTAGTATGAGGAGAAGGCAGGGGGTAGGGAACACTGAAGCTTTCTTT. Translated: CASSMRRRQGVGNTEAFF. V gene TRBV19 combines with J gene TRBJ1-1; 7 bases are a match to TRBD1. The V segment lost 3 bases and the J segment 1 base; nucleotides outside the gene matches: 14. CDR3 length: 18 residues. The germline V gene encodes CDR1 LNHDA and CDR2 SQIVND (reference sequence).

This clonotype was seen a few times. A much larger clonotype is one base distant, so this may be a read error. The chain couples TRBV28 to TRBJ1-5; weak D call: TRBD1 (6 bases). The CDR3 sequence is 13 residues long. From germline, CDR1 is MDHEN and CDR2 SYDVKM. The chain's CDR3 is CASTKGGNQPRHF. CDR3 nucleotides: TGTGCCAGCACCAAGGGGGGCAATCAGCCCCGGCATTTT.

Ten or more counts support this clonotype. This chain joins TRBV10-2 and TRBJ2-7; the D gene is possibly TRBD1 (6 bases). Trimming took 1 base from V and 5 from J, leaving 15 bases between them. Germline CDR1 reads WSHSY; CDR2 reads SAAADI. There are 15 residues in the CDR3. The CDR3 spells CASSEWPGATDEQYF. For the CDR3, the DNA is TGCGCCAGCAGTGAGTGGCCAGGGGCAACCGACGAGCAGTACTTC.

The chain combines TRBV30 with TRBJ2-3, with TRBD1 matching over 9 bases. Germline V gives CDR1 GTSNPN, CDR2 SVGIG (reference sequence). The CDR3 runs 16 residues. J was trimmed by 3 bases and V by 1 base; bases with no gene match: 8. CDR3 region: CAWSGGPGTGTDTQYF. The CDR3 region has the DNA TGTGCCTGGAGTGGCGGACCCGGGACAGGGACAGATACGCAGTATTTT.

This clonotype was observed many times. The J gene is TRBJ2-1, the V gene TRBV5-1; no firm D call. V lost 0 bases and J lost 9, with 10 bases in between. Germline-derived CDR1 and CDR2 are SGHRS and YFSETQ. CDR3 length: 13 residues. The CDR3 DNA reads TGCGCCAGCAGCTTGGAACGTATCGGTGAGCAGTTCTTC. This codes for CASSLERIGEQFF.

This clonotype was seen more than once but under ten times. This chain links TRBV6-2 or TRBV6-3 with TRBJ1-2; 12 bases map to TRBD1. From germline, CDR1 is MNHEY and CDR2 SVGEGT. V shed 7 bases, J shed 4 bases, and the junction held 4 bases outside the gene matches. This CDR3 region has 14 residues. In DNA form, the CDR3 reads TGTGCCAGCAAAACGGGACAGGGGGCCTATGGCTACACCTTC. Protein: CASKTGQGAYGYTF.

This clonotype has a count of ten or more. This chain links TRBV7-8 with TRBJ1-3; D is perhaps TRBD1 (5 bases). The CDR3 has 15 residues. Germline-derived CDR1 and CDR2 are SGHVS and FQNEAQ. V lost 1 base, J lost 0 bases, and 7 bases lay in between. CDR3 bases: TGTGCCAGCAGCTTAGTGGGGGGCTCTGGAAACACCATATATTTT. It codes for CASSLVGGSGNTIYF.

J is TRBJ1-2 and V is TRBV10-2; 9 bases are shared with TRBD1. Germline-derived CDR1 and CDR2 are WSHSY and SAAADI. The V and J ends lost 2 bases and 5 bases, in that order; junction bases with no gene match: 9. The CDR3 is 16 residues long. Here the CDR3 DNA reads TGCGCCAGCAGTGAGCGAACAGGGGGCTTTCCATATGGCTACACCTTC. This sequence encodes CASSERTGGFPYGYTF.

This clonotype has ten or more counts. The gene calls are TRBV2 and TRBJ1-1; D gene unclear. With 2 bases removed from V and 1 base from J, the gap between germline ends came to 11 bases. CDR1 SNHLY and CDR2 FYNNEI come from the germline V gene. CDR3 length: 15 residues. The CDR3 region is CASSERGIPNTEAFF. The DNA for the CDR3 is TGTGCCAGCAGTGAACGCGGAATCCCGAACACTGAAGCTTTCTTT.

A few counts support this clonotype. The chain carries TRBV19 and TRBJ1-5, with D unresolved. Germline CDR1 is LNHDA and CDR2 is SQIVND (reference sequence). This CDR3 is built from 16 residues. The ends were cut back, 3 bases at V and 0 bases at J, with 12 bases in the middle. CDR3 loop: CASSMRLDYSNQPQHF. Written as DNA, the CDR3 is TGTGCCAGTAGTATGCGGTTAGATTATAGCAATCAGCCCCAGCATTTT.

The sample holds many counts of this clonotype. V and J are TRBV7-6 and TRBJ1-2; 7 bases line up with TRBD1. The trim removed 5 bases at V and 3 bases at J, leaving 12 bases unmatched. Germline-derived CDR1 and CDR2 are SGHVS and FNYEAQ. The CDR3 contains 16 residues. The chain's CDR3 is CASSPSARGQHYGYTF. Here the CDR3 DNA reads TGTGCCAGCAGCCCTAGCGCACGGGGACAGCACTATGGCTACACCTTC.

About this clonotype: One base separates it from a far larger clone, so it is likely a read error. The chain combines TRBV11-3 with TRBJ2-7; 8 nucleotides line up with TRBD1. Germline V gene data show CDR1 as SGHNT and CDR2 as YENEEA. This CDR3 comprises 13 residues. The CDR3 loop reads CASSLGRGQIQHF. DNA for the CDR3: TGTGCCAGCAGCTTAGGCAGGGGGCAGATACAGCACTTC.

This clonotype appeared many times. This chain connects TRBV5-8 to TRBJ1-3, with no clear D. The germline V gene has CDR1 SGHTS and CDR2 YDEGEE. The CDR3 is made up of 14 amino acids. V lost 4 bases to trimming and J lost 8 bases, with 16 bases between them. CDR3 nucleotides: TGTGCCAGCAGCCCCGGGGAGTTCGGACACACCATATATTTT. Protein product: CASSPGEFGHTIYF.